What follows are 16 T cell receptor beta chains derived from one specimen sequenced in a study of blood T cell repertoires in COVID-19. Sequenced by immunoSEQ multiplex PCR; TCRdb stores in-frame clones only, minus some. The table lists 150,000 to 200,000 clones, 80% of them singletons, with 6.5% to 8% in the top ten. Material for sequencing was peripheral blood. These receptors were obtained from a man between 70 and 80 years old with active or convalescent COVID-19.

DNA for the CDR3: TGTGCCAGCAGTGAAGGACAGGGGGCAGTGTATGGAAACACCATATATTTT. It encodes CASSEGQGAVYGNTIYF. The gene calls are TRBV6-1 and TRBJ1-3; TRBD1 matches at 10 bases. The CDR3 length is 17 residues. V was clipped by 1 base and J by 3 bases; unmatched bases: 6. CDR1 and CDR2 (germline): MNHNS, SASEGT.

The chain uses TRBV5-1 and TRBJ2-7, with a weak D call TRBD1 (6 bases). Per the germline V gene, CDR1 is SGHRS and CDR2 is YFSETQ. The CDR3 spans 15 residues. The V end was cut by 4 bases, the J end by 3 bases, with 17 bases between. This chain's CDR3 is CASSTEGQSFYEQYF. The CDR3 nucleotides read TGCGCCAGCAGCACGGAAGGACAGAGCTTCTACGAGCAGTACTTC.

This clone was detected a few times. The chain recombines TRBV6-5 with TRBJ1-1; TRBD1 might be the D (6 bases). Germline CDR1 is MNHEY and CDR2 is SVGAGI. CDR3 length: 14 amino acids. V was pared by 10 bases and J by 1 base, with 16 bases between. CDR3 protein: CATETLRGNTEAFF. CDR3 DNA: TGTGCCACCGAAACTCTCAGGGGGAACACTGAAGCTTTCTTT.

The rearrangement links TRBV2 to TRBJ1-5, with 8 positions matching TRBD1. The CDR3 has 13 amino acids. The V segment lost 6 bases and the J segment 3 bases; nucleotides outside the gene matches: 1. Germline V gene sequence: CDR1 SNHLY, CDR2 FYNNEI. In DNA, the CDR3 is TGTGCCAGCAGGACAGGGGACAATCAGCCCCAGCATTTT. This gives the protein CASRTGDNQPQHF.

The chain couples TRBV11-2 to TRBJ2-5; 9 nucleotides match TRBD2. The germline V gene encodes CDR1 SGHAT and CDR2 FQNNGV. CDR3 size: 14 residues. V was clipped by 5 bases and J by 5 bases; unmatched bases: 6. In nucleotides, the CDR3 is TGTGCCAGCAGCCCAATAGCGGGAGAGGAGACCCAGTACTTC. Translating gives CASSPIAGEETQYF.

DNA for the CDR3: TGTGCCAGCAATATAGCGGGAGGCGGCACCGGGGAGCTGTTTTTT. Residues: CASNIAGGGTGELFF. The J gene is TRBJ2-2, the V gene TRBV2; 10 bases match TRBD2. The V gene end was trimmed by 7 bases and the J gene end by 4 bases; junction bases not matched to a gene: 6. The CDR3 extends over 15 amino acids. Per germline, CDR1 SNHLY and CDR2 FYNNEI.

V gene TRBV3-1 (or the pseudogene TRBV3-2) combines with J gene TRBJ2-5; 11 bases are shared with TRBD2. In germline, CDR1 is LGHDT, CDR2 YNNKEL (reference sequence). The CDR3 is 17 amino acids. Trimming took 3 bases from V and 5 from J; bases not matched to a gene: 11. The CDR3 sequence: CASSHLAGGLKGETQYF. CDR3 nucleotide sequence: TGTGCCAGCAGCCATTTAGCGGGAGGGCTGAAGGGGGAGACCCAGTACTTC.

The CDR3 spells CASSQDSSSDTGELFF. CDR3 in DNA: TGCGCCAGCAGCCAAGATTCGTCTAGCGACACCGGGGAGCTGTTTTTT. V usage is TRBV4-3 and J usage is TRBJ2-2, with D possibly matching TRBD2 (6 bases). With 0 bases removed from V and 3 bases from J, the gap between germline ends came to 11 bases. The CDR3 length is 16 residues. Looked up from germline, CDR1 is LGHNA and CDR2 is YSLEER.

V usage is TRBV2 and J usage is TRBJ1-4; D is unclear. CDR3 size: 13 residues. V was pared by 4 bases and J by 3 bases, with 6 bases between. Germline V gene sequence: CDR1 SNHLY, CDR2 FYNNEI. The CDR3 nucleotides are TGTGCCAGCAGTGGGTTAGCTAATGAAAAACTGTTTTTT. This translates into CASSGLANEKLFF.

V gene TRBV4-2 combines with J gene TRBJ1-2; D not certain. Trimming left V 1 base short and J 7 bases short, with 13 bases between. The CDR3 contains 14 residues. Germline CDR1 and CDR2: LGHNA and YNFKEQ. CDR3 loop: CASSQVEGVSGYTF. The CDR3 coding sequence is TGTGCCAGCAGCCAAGTAGAGGGAGTGAGTGGCTACACCTTC.

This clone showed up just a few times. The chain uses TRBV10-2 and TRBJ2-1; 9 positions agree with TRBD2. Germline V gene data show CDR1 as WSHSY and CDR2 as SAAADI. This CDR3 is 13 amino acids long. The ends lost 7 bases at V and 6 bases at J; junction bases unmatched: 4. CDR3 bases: TGCGCCAGCAACGCGGGAGGGGGCAATGAGCAGTTCTTC. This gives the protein CASNAGGGNEQFF.

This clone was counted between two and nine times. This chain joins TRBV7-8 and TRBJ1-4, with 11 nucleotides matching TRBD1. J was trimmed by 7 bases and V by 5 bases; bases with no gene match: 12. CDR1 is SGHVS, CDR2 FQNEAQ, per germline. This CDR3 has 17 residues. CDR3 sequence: CASSPDARTGGSEKLFF. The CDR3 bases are TGTGCCAGCAGCCCCGACGCCCGGACAGGGGGCAGTGAAAAACTGTTTTTT.

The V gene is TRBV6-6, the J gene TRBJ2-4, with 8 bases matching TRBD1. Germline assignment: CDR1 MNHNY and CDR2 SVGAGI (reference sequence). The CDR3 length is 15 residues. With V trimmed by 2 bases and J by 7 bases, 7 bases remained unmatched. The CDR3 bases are TGTGCCAGCAGTTACCCCATGGACAGGGTGAACATTCAGTACTTC. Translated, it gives CASSYPMDRVNIQYF.

CDR3 bases: TGTGCCTGGAGTGTAAGGTGGCGGGGGAGTCACGAGCAGTACTTC. This codes for CAWSVRWRGSHEQYF. The chain couples TRBV30 to TRBJ2-7; 7 nucleotides match TRBD2. The CDR3 has 15 amino acids. The germline gives CDR1 GTSNPN, CDR2 SVGIG (reference sequence). J lost 5 bases, V lost 0 bases, and 10 bases had no gene match.

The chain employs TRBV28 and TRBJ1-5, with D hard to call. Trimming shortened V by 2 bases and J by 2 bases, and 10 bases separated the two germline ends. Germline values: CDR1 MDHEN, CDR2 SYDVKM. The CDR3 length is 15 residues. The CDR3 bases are TGTGCCAGCAGTTTAGGAGGGAATCGCAATCAGCCCCAGCATTTT. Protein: CASSLGGNRNQPQHF.

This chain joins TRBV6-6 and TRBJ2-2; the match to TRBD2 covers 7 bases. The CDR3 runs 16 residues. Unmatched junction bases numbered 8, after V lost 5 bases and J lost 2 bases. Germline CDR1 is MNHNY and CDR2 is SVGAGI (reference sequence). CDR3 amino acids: CASSSLGLDNTGELFF. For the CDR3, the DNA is TGTGCCAGCAGTAGCCTAGGACTAGACAACACCGGGGAGCTGTTTTTT.